These 12 T cell receptor beta chains were sequenced from one sample in a study of early T cells in non-severe SARS-CoV-2 infection. From the 5' RACE reads, TCRdb called clonotypes with MiXCR, one entry per CDR3 protein. The data hold 85,000 to 100,000 distinct CDR3 sequences, with approximately 11% observed a single time. The starting material was whole blood, obtained at baseline. The receptors derive from an adult who was a healthcare worker with PCR-confirmed SARS-CoV-2 infection or an uninfected control (not recorded which).

This clonotype was recorded at least ten times. The rearrangement uses TRBV19 and TRBJ1-5; a possible D gene is TRBD1 (6 bases). The CDR3 contains 17 residues. V lost 3 bases, J lost 4 bases, and 19 bases lay in between. Per germline, CDR1 LNHDA and CDR2 SQIVND (reference sequence). Here the CDR3 DNA reads TGTGCCAGTAGTATCCTGGGGGGCGGAAAAGGGAATCAGCCCCAGCATTTT. It codes for CASSILGGGKGNQPQHF.

J is TRBJ2-1 and V is TRBV14; 8 bases match TRBD2. This CDR3 comprises 19 residues. V dropped 1 base and J dropped 9; count of bases not matched to a gene: 20. Per the germline V gene, CDR1 is SGHDN and CDR2 is FVKESK. In DNA form, the CDR3 reads TGTGCCAGCAGCCAAGTGCTTTATGGAGGTGCGGGAGGCGTCCTTGAGCAGTTCTTC. Translating gives CASSQVLYGGAGGVLEQFF.

This clonotype was observed at least ten times. CDR3: CASSSDLTGVNEQYF. CDR3 nucleotides: TGCGCCAGCAGCTCAGACCTGACAGGGGTAAACGAGCAGTACTTC. The genes are TRBV5-1 and TRBJ2-7; 8 bases line up with TRBD1. V was pared by 3 bases and J by 5 bases, with 10 bases of the junction left unmatched. CDR3 size: 15 residues. Germline CDR1 reads SGHRS; CDR2 reads YFSETQ.

This clonotype was observed a handful of times. V and J are TRBV20-1 and TRBJ2-2; possibly TRBD2 for D (7 bases). Germline CDR1 DFQATT, CDR2 SNEGSKA (reference sequence). CDR3 size: 11 residues. The DNA of the CDR3 is TGCGGGGGGGCCCTTGGCGGGGAGCTGTTTTTT. Translated: CGGALGGELFF.

On this clonotype itself: One end of the junction does not line up with germline, which may come from a read error. The chain is built from TRBV7-9 and TRBJ2-1, with D tentatively TRBD1 (5 bases). Germline loops: CDR1 SEHNR, CDR2 FQNEAQ (reference sequence). CDR3 size: 14 residues. CDR3 protein: CASSLGAPSNEQFF. The DNA for the CDR3 is TGTGCCAGCAGTTTAGGGGCCCCCAGCAATGAGCAGTTCTTC.

The gene calls are TRBV3-1 and TRBJ2-7; the D gene could be TRBD1 or TRBD2 (5 bases each). CDR1 is LGHDT, CDR2 YNNKEL, per germline (reference sequence). The CDR3 consists of 14 residues. V lost 1 base to trimming and J lost 5 bases, with 12 bases between them. CDR3 nucleotides: TGTGCCAGCAGCCAAGCCTGGCAGGGAGACGAGCAGTACTTC. This translates into CASSQAWQGDEQYF.

This sequence joins TRBV7-2 and TRBJ2-7, with 10 bases lining up with TRBD2. V was pared by 4 bases and J by 3 bases, with 6 bases of the junction left unmatched. The CDR3 sequence is 15 residues long. From germline, CDR1 is SGHTA and CDR2 FQGNSA. The CDR3 coding sequence is TGTGCCAGCAGCTCCCCAGGACTAGCGGACTACGAGCAGTACTTC. This codes for CASSSPGLADYEQYF.

This clonotype was seen repeatedly, ten times or more. The chain carries TRBV25-1 and TRBJ2-2, with TRBD2 matching 8 bases. Trimming at V came to 6 bases and at J to 0 bases, leaving 9 bases not matched to a gene. Germline-derived CDR1 and CDR2 are MGHDK and SYGVNS. This CDR3 spans 17 amino acids. The chain's CDR3 is CASRSGGGATNTGELFF. The CDR3 DNA sequence: TGTGCCAGCAGGAGCGGGGGAGGGGCAACGAACACCGGGGAGCTGTTTTTT.

This clonotype was counted only a few times. CDR3 in DNA: TGTGCCAGCAGCTTAGAATCCAGGGGTTATACCGGGGAGCTGTTTTTT. Amino acids: CASSLESRGYTGELFF. The chain combines TRBV7-2 with TRBJ2-2, with D maybe TRBD1 (6 bases). Trimming pared 1 base from V and 5 bases from J, leaving 14 bases between. This CDR3 is 16 amino acids long. CDR1 and CDR2 from the germline V gene are SGHTA and FQGNSA.

This clonotype appeared a few times. The chain employs TRBV4-3 and TRBJ1-2; no firm D call. Germline V gene lookup returns CDR1 LGHNA and CDR2 YSLEER. Trimming removed 0 bases at V and 0 bases at J, with 17 bases between. This CDR3 is 18 amino acids long. The CDR3 coding sequence is TGCGCCAGCAGCCAAGAAGTTTGGAGCGTTACCGCTAACTATGGCTACACCTTC. Its translation: CASSQEVWSVTANYGYTF.

The chain carries TRBV29-1 and TRBJ2-7; D remains unclear. The CDR3 has 13 amino acids. Germline assignment: CDR1 SQVTM and CDR2 ANQGSEA. Deletions cut 2 bases from V and 0 bases from J, with 8 bases between. The CDR3 coding sequence is TGCAGCGTTGAAACCCGATTCTCCTACGAGCAGTACTTC. Its protein is CSVETRFSYEQYF.

In this sample, this clonotype turned up a few times. This rearrangement joins TRBV19 to TRBJ1-5, with 7 bases matching TRBD1. This CDR3 is 15 amino acids long. Germline V gene lookup returns CDR1 LNHDA and CDR2 SQIVND (reference sequence). V lost 7 bases and J lost 4; bases outside the gene matches: 10. The CDR3 protein is CASTEQGRLNQPQHF. The CDR3 coding sequence is TGTGCCAGTACCGAACAGGGGAGACTGAATCAGCCCCAGCATTTT.